The 26 T cell receptor beta chains below were found in one sample sequenced in a study of T-cell reconstitution after alpha-beta-depleted transplantation in children. As it was prepared, the TCRbeta library received unique molecular identifiers. TCRdb redid the calling of the PCR reads with MiXCR, one entry per CDR3 protein. The profile shows around 340,000 distinct CDR3 sequences, 13% of them singletons. The starting material was PBMCs, obtained from the stem cell graft. These receptors originate from a human donor who donated a stem cell graft to a child with Fanconi anemia.

As concerns this clonotype: At one boundary the junction diverges from the germline segment, which might be a read error. The chain employs TRBV7-7 and TRBJ2-5; TRBD2 matches 8 bases. This CDR3 is built from 15 residues. The germline V gene has CDR1 SSHAT and CDR2 FNYEAQ (reference sequence). The CDR3 sequence is CASSLTSGRGETQYF. CDR3 in DNA: TGTGCTAGCAGCTTAACCAGCGGGAGAGGAGAGACCCAGTACTTC.

This sequence joins TRBV10-3 and TRBJ2-3; 7 nucleotides match TRBD2. With 4 bases clipped from V and 0 bases from J, the junction kept 4 bases outside the gene matches. Germline V gene lookup returns CDR1 ENHRY and CDR2 SYGVKD. The CDR3 length is 15 residues. The CDR3 DNA follows: TGTGCCATCAGTGGAAGCGGGGTTAGCACAGATACGCAGTATTTT. Translated: CAISGSGVSTDTQYF.

This clonotype was recorded at least ten times. CDR3 loop: CAWSASSEIDTQYF. CDR3 in DNA: TGTGCCTGGAGTGCCTCATCGGAGATAGATACGCAGTATTTT. The rearrangement uses TRBV30 and TRBJ2-3, with D unresolved. Trimming took off 1 base at V and 5 bases at J, with 13 bases between the two ends. Per the germline V gene, CDR1 is GTSNPN and CDR2 is SVGIG (reference sequence). The CDR3 has 14 residues. Full variable domain (outside the CDR3, taken from reference TRBV30 and TRBJ2-3): SQTIHQWPATLVQPVGSPLSLECTVEGTSNPNLYWYRQAAGRGLQLLFYSVGIGQISSEVPQNLSASRPQDRQFILSSKKLLLSDSGFYLCAWSASSEIDTQYFGPGTRLTVL.

The chain couples TRBV12-3 or TRBV12-4 to TRBJ2-1, with 10 bases aligning to TRBD1. The CDR3 runs 15 residues. With V trimmed by 3 bases and J by 7 bases, 6 bases remained unmatched. Here the CDR3 DNA reads TGTGCCAGCAGTTTGACAGGGGGCCTTTCTAATGAGCAGTTCTTC. Encoded protein: CASSLTGGLSNEQFF.

This clonotype was detected a few times. The V and J genes are TRBV7-9 and TRBJ2-1; 7 nucleotides line up with TRBD2. V lost 3 bases to trimming and J lost 4 bases; unmatched junction nucleotides: 12. The CDR3 has 17 amino acids. Germline lookup yields CDR1 SEHNR and CDR2 FQNEAQ (reference sequence). The chain's CDR3 is CASSFNNRERGYNEQFF. DNA of the CDR3: TGTGCCAGCAGCTTTAATAACAGAGAGCGGGGTTACAATGAGCAGTTCTTC.

In its sample, this clonotype was seen a few times. This rearrangement joins TRBV7-9 to TRBJ1-6; D is perhaps TRBD1 (5 bases). V was trimmed by 2 bases and J by 7 bases, leaving 9 bases between them. The V gene's germline CDR1 is SEHNR and CDR2 FQNEAQ (reference sequence). The CDR3 sequence is 14 residues long. Here the CDR3 DNA reads TGTGCCAGCAGCTTAAGCAGGGTAAATTCACCCCTCCACTTT. Its translation: CASSLSRVNSPLHF.

This chain uses TRBV2 with TRBJ2-5; 7 bases line up with TRBD2. Germline V lookup: CDR1 SNHLY, CDR2 FYNNEI. This CDR3 contains 14 residues. V lost 3 bases, J lost 4 bases, and 5 bases stayed unmatched. CDR3 nucleotide sequence: TGTGCCAGCAGTGAGGGGGGGGAGTTAGAGACCCAGTACTTC. Its protein is CASSEGGELETQYF. The entire variable domain, with the rest obtained from reference TRBV2 and TRBJ2-5, is as follows: EPEVTQTPSHQVTQMGQEVILRCVPISNHLYFYWYRQILGQKVEFLVSFYNNEISEKSEIFDDQFSVERPDGSNFTLKIRSTKLEDSAMYFCASSEGGELETQYFGPGTRLLVL.

The chain carries TRBV5-1 and TRBJ2-5; D call uncertain. Deletions cut 0 bases from V and 5 bases from J, with 11 bases between. The CDR3 runs to 14 residues. Per germline, CDR1 SGHRS and CDR2 YFSETQ. CDR3 sequence reads: CASSLVDLLETQYF. The DNA of the CDR3 is TGCGCCAGCAGCTTGGTGGACCTACTGGAGACCCAGTACTTC.

The V and J genes are TRBV5-1 and TRBJ2-7; D perhaps matches TRBD1 (6 bases). The CDR3 consists of 14 residues. From germline, CDR1 is SGHRS and CDR2 YFSETQ. The V gene lost 3 bases and the J gene lost 0 bases, with 10 bases spanning the gap. This CDR3 is CASSSRQDSYEQYF. As DNA, the CDR3 is TGCGCCAGCAGCTCCCGACAGGACTCCTACGAGCAGTACTTC.

This clonotype was picked up a small number of times. This chain connects TRBV29-1 to TRBJ1-4; D is undetermined. Between the trimmed V and J ends, which lost 4 bases and 7 bases, there was a span of 4 bases. The germline V gene encodes CDR1 SQVTM and CDR2 ANQGSEA. The CDR3 sequence is 10 residues long. CDR3 nucleotide sequence: TGCAGCGTTGGATCTGAAAAACTGTTTTTT. Amino acids: CSVGSEKLFF.

This clonotype appeared many times. V is TRBV25-1 and J is TRBJ2-7, with 8 bases fitting TRBD1. With 8 bases clipped from V and 6 bases from J, the junction kept 9 bases outside the gene matches. The CDR3 length is 13 residues. Per germline, CDR1 MGHDK and CDR2 SYGVNS. Here the CDR3 reads CASPTDRAAEQYV. The CDR3 region has the DNA TGTGCCAGCCCGACGGACAGGGCGGCCGAGCAGTACGTC.

This clonotype was counted between two and nine times. The genes are TRBV20-1 and TRBJ2-7; TRBD1 agrees at 9 bases. Germline V gives CDR1 DFQATT, CDR2 SNEGSKA (reference sequence). J lost 2 bases, V lost 4 bases, and 6 bases had no gene match. This CDR3 is built from 14 residues. CDR3 protein: CSAKDGTGPYEQYF. The CDR3 bases are TGCAGTGCTAAAGACGGGACAGGGCCCTACGAGCAGTACTTC.

This clonotype was seen a handful of times. The chain recombines TRBV6-2 or TRBV6-3 with TRBJ1-1, with a weak D call TRBD1 (6 bases). Trimming shortened V by 8 bases and J by 0 bases, and 13 bases separated the two germline ends. In germline, CDR1 is MNHEY, CDR2 SVGEGT. The length of the CDR3 is 14 residues. Here the CDR3 reads CASDRTLMNTEAFF. CDR3 nucleotide sequence: TGTGCCAGCGACAGGACCCTCATGAACACTGAAGCTTTCTTT.

Regarding this clonotype: No conserved phenylalanine or tryptophan is present at the end of the CDR3, so a read error is the likely explanation. The J gene is TRBJ1-2, the V gene TRBV7-9; 7 bases map to TRBD1. The V gene end was trimmed by 5 bases and the J gene end by 2 bases; junction bases not matched to a gene: 8. From germline, CDR1 is SEHNR and CDR2 FQNEAQ (reference sequence). This CDR3 has 15 amino acids. The CDR3 DNA is TGTGCCAGCAGCCCCCGGACAGGAACGAACTATGGCTACACCTAC. Its translation is CASSPRTGTNYGYTY.

This chain joins TRBV5-1 and TRBJ1-4; the D gene is possibly TRBD1 (6 bases). Trimming left V 5 bases short and J 3 bases short, with 14 bases between. Germline V CDR1 and CDR2: SGHRS, YFSETQ. This CDR3 region has 15 residues. The CDR3 nucleotides are TGCGCCAGCAGACTGCAAACAGGGTCTAATGAAAAACTGTTTTTT. Encoded protein: CASRLQTGSNEKLFF.

This clonotype came up a few times. The chain uses TRBV27 and TRBJ1-4, with unresolved D. This CDR3 spans 14 amino acids. CDR1 and CDR2 (germline): MNHEY, SMNVEV (reference sequence). V was cut by 3 bases and J by 6 bases, with 11 bases left in between. The CDR3 region has the DNA TGTGCCAGCAGTTTCCGCGGTTCGTATGAAAAACTGTTTTTT. It yields the protein CASSFRGSYEKLFF.

The chain has TRBV12-3 or TRBV12-4 and TRBJ2-3; TRBD1 matches at 9 bases. J was trimmed by 2 bases and V by 5 bases; bases with no gene match: 2. The CDR3 contains 14 residues. The chain's CDR3 is CASSGQGLTDTQYF. The CDR3 DNA reads as TGTGCCAGCAGTGGACAGGGGCTCACAGATACGCAGTATTTT.

This clonotype was detected only a few times. The J gene is TRBJ2-5, the V gene TRBV18; 9 nucleotides align to TRBD1. Losses at the gene ends were 3 bases for V and 3 bases for J; bases not matched to a gene: 8. Germline V gene sequence: CDR1 KGHSH, CDR2 LQKENI. This CDR3 has 16 amino acids. The CDR3 DNA reads TGTGCCAGCTCACCCCTATACCGGGACAGGGAAGAGACCCAGTACTTC. This codes for CASSPLYRDREETQYF.

This rearrangement joins TRBV5-4 to TRBJ2-6; maybe TRBD2 (5 bases). The V gene's germline CDR1 is SGHNT and CDR2 YYREEE (reference sequence). The V and J ends lost 5 bases and 0 bases respectively, with 12 bases between them. This CDR3 has 16 residues. This chain's CDR3 is CASSSGIPSGANVLTF. DNA for the CDR3: TGTGCCAGCAGTTCCGGGATTCCCTCTGGGGCCAACGTCCTGACTTTC. Based on the CDR3 plus reference TRBV5-4 and TRBJ2-6, the full variable domain is ETGVTQSPTHLIKTRGQQVTLRCSSQSGHNTVSWYQQALGQGPQFIFQYYREEENGRGNFPPRFSGLQFPNYSSELNVNALELDDSALYLCASSSGIPSGANVLTFGAGSRLTVL.

This clonotype came up many times. The chain employs TRBV27 and TRBJ2-2; D gene ambiguous. This CDR3 contains 13 residues. Germline-derived CDR1 and CDR2 are MNHEY and SMNVEV (reference sequence). Trimming cost V 7 bases and J 4 bases, with 10 bases left between them. The CDR3 protein is CASNAWGTGELFF. CDR3 DNA: TGTGCCAGCAACGCGTGGGGCACCGGGGAGCTGTTTTTT.

This clonotype has only a few counts. The chain couples TRBV20-1 to TRBJ2-3; D unclear. This CDR3 comprises 14 residues. V was trimmed by 0 bases and J by 4 bases, leaving 11 bases between them. CDR1 and CDR2 from the germline V gene are DFQATT and SNEGSKA (reference sequence). This CDR3 is CSARDNATPDTQYF. CDR3 in DNA: TGCAGTGCTAGAGATAATGCGACCCCAGATACGCAGTATTTT.

J is TRBJ2-7 and V is TRBV6-6; no reliable D call. The V gene's germline CDR1 is MNHNY and CDR2 SVGAGI (reference sequence). V lost 6 bases, J lost 8 bases, and 14 bases lay in between. There are 12 residues in the CDR3. The CDR3: CASSLDLSKQYV. CDR3 bases: TGTGCCAGCAGCTTGGACCTAAGTAAGCAGTACGTC.

The chain joins TRBV9 to TRBJ1-1, with 8 bases that match TRBD1. Germline V gene lookup returns CDR1 SGDLS and CDR2 YYNGEE. The CDR3 contains 14 residues. V was clipped by 3 bases and J by 3 bases; unmatched bases: 4. CDR3 protein: CASSAQGGDTEAFF. The CDR3 DNA reads TGTGCCAGCAGCGCACAGGGGGGAGACACTGAAGCTTTCTTT.

This clonotype was counted between two and nine times. The rearrangement links TRBV20-1 to TRBJ2-3; 9 positions agree with TRBD2. In germline, CDR1 is DFQATT, CDR2 SNEGSKA (reference sequence). J was trimmed by 0 bases and V by 5 bases; bases with no gene match: 9. This CDR3 is 16 amino acids long. The CDR3, as DNA: TGCAGTGCTTCCCCCATAGCGGGGGCTAGCACAGATACGCAGTATTTT. As protein: CSASPIAGASTDTQYF.

Comments on this clonotype: An end of the junction differs from the germline gene, which may be a read error. V usage is TRBV4-2 and J usage is TRBJ1-2, with a weak D call TRBD1 (5 bases). The CDR3 extends over 16 amino acids. CDR1 is LGHNA and CDR2 is YNFKEQ in the germline V gene. The CDR3, as DNA: TGTGCCAGCAGCCAAGACTCTCCAGGGTCTAACAATGGCTACACCTTC. Translated, it gives CASSQDSPGSNNGYTF.

There are a few counts of this clonotype. The chain carries TRBV9 and TRBJ1-1; perhaps TRBD1 as D (5 bases). Germline loops: CDR1 SGDLS, CDR2 YYNGEE. Trimming removed 0 bases at V and 0 bases at J, with 9 bases between. The CDR3 is 15 amino acids. The CDR3 loop is CASSVGNRLNTEAFF. The CDR3 DNA is TGTGCCAGCAGCGTAGGGAACAGGCTGAACACTGAAGCTTTCTTT.